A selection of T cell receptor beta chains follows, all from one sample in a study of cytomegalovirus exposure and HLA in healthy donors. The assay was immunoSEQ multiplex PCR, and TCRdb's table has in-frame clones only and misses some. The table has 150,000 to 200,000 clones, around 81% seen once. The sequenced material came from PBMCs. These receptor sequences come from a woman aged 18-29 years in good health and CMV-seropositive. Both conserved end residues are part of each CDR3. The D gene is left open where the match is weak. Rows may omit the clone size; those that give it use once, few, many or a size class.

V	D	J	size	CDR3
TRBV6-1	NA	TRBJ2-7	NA	CASSETGIIYEQYF
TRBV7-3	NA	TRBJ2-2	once	CASSPDLTGLNTGELFF
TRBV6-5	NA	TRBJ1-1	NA	CASSKHRDLNTEAFF
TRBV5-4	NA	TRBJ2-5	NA	CASSLAAGGETQYF
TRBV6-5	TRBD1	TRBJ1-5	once	CASRRQGSNQPQHF
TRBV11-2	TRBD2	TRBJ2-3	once	CASSPWTSGGYTQYF
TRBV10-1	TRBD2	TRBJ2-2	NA	CASSKKRGNTGELFF
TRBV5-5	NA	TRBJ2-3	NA	CASSIEAFTDTQYF
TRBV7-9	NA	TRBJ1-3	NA	CASSPLRRNSGNTIYF
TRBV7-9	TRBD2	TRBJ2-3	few	CASSSSTSGGAWDTQYF
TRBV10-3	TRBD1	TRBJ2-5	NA	CAISEIEGARETQYF
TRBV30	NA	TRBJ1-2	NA	CAWSVLIYRRGTYGYTF
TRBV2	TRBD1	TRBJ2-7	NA	CASLPRQGRYEQYF
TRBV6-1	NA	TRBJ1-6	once	CASSVRITSGFTGTFSTLHF
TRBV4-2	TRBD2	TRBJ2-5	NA	CASSPLASGETQYF
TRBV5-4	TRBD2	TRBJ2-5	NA	CASNGGGGGETQYF
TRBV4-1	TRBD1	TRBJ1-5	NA	CASSQRTGGTSSNQPQHF
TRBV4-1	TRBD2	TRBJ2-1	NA	CASSPLGLADNEQFF
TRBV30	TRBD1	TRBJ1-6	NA	CAWSVQGGDSPLHF
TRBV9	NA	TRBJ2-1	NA	CASSVGGRGGLNEQFF
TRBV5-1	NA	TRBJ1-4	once	CASSLVTATNEKLFF
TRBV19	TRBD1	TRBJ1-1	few	CASKQGGNEAFF
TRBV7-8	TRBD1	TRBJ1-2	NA	CASSLVAGGGDGYTF
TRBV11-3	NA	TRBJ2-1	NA	CASSLGPSQTSEQFF
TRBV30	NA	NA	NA	CAWSQNLFGQGDNEQYF
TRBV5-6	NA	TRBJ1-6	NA	CASSSSESPLHF
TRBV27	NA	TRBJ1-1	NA	CASSSGYPLNTEAFF
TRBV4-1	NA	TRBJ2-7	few	CASSQEGLQGKGEQYF
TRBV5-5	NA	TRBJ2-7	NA	CASSLEPQNLHEQYF
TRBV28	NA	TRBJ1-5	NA	CASSLENQPQHF
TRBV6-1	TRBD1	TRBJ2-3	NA	CASSNRDRNTDTQYF
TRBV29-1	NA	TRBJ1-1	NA	CSVEVGEETEAFF
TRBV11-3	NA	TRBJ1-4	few	CASSDRTEKLFF
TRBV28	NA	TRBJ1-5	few	CASNRRSNQPQHF
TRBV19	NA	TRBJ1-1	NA	CASSMRESAVNTEAFF